This entry lists 16 T cell receptor beta chains sequenced from one sample in a study of beta chain features in type 1 diabetes. Sequencing targeted expressed TCRB transcripts, as all isolated RNA had been reverse transcribed. The table came from immunoSEQ multiplex PCR; TCRdb's copy has only in-frame clones and leaves some out. The data show 400,000 to 450,000 clones, with over 11% seen just once and roughly 0.035% held by the top ten. Sequencing was done on a sample of naive CD4+ T cells from blood. The source of these receptors is a man aged 30-40 years in good health.

The chain recombines TRBV7-9 with TRBJ2-1, with 12 positions matching TRBD2. This CDR3 has 17 amino acids. From germline, CDR1 is SEHNR and CDR2 FQNEAQ (reference sequence). V shed 5 bases and J 9 bases; nucleotides not matched to a gene: 14. The CDR3 coding sequence is TGTGCCAGCAGCCCCTGGACTAGCGGGATTCGAGGGGGTGAGCAGTTCTTC. Residues: CASSPWTSGIRGGEQFF.

This clone was seen more than once but under ten times. The V call is TRBV5-4, the J call TRBJ2-5; maybe TRBD1 (5 bases). CDR1 and CDR2 from the germline V gene are SGHNT and YYREEE (reference sequence). CDR3 size: 13 residues. V gave up 9 bases and J gave up 1 base, with 13 bases separating them. CDR3 in amino acids: CAINTGFQETQYF. The CDR3 DNA reads TGTGCCATCAATACAGGTTTCCAAGAGACCCAGTACTTC. The full variable domain, rest sourced from reference TRBV5-4 and TRBJ2-5, is ETGVTQSPTHLIKTRGQQVTLRCSSQSGHNTVSWYQQALGQGPQFIFQYYREEENGRGNFPPRFSGLQFPNYSSELNVNALELDDSALYLCAINTGFQETQYFGPGTRLLVL.

Only a few counts were recorded for this clone. The CDR3 nucleotides are TGTGCCTGGAAACAGTCTCAAGACCAGCCCCAGCATTTT. Residues: CAWKQSQDQPQHF. This sequence joins TRBV30 and TRBJ1-5, with D unclear. The germline CDR1 and CDR2 sequences are GTSNPN and SVGIG (reference sequence). The CDR3 is made up of 13 amino acids. Trimming shortened V by 4 bases and J by 7 bases, and 14 bases separated the two germline ends.

This clone was seen only once. Other DNA sequences in this sample translate to the same CDR3. This chain uses TRBV11-3 with TRBJ2-3; TRBD2 might be the D (5 bases). The V end lost 1 base, the J end lost 0 bases, and 8 bases lay between the germline ends. Per the germline V gene, CDR1 is SGHNT and CDR2 is YENEEA. CDR3 length: 15 residues. This CDR3 is CASSLGGGSTDTQYF. CDR3 sequence (DNA): TGTGCCAGCAGCTTAGGAGGCGGGAGCACAGATACGCAGTATTTT.

The chain couples TRBV25-1 to TRBJ1-1; D unclear. Germline CDR1 reads MGHDK; CDR2 reads SYGVNS. The V and J ends lost 4 bases and 0 bases respectively, with 12 bases between them. The CDR3 has 15 amino acids. The CDR3 loop is CASSGSVDLNTEAFF. As DNA, the CDR3 is TGTGCCAGCAGTGGGTCTGTGGATTTGAACACTGAAGCTTTCTTT.

This clone was counted between two and nine times. The CDR3 is CARYRQGARNEQFF. The CDR3 DNA sequence: TGCGCCAGGTACAGACAGGGGGCGCGAAATGAGCAGTTCTTC. This rearrangement joins TRBV23-1 to TRBJ2-1; TRBD1 matches at 10 bases. TRBV23-1 counts as an open reading frame of uncertain function. This CDR3 has 14 amino acids. Germline trimming cut 9 bases from V and 7 bases from J; bases unmatched to any gene: 9.

The V and J genes are TRBV7-2 and TRBJ1-1; maybe TRBD1 (5 bases). Germline CDR1 reads SGHTA; CDR2 reads FQGNSA. V lost 1 base and J lost 10, with 13 bases in between. The CDR3 runs 13 residues. This chain's CDR3 is CASSLVGPQPAFF. The DNA of the CDR3 is TGTGCCAGCAGCTTAGTGGGGCCGCAGCCAGCTTTCTTT.

This clone came up a few times. J is TRBJ2-7 and V is TRBV7-9, with 8 bases identical to TRBD1. The trim removed 5 bases at V and 7 bases at J, leaving 4 bases unmatched. CDR3 length equals 12 residues. Germline lookup yields CDR1 SEHNR and CDR2 FQNEAQ (reference sequence). The CDR3 loop reads CASSEGQEEQYF. The DNA of the CDR3 is TGTGCCAGCAGCGAGGGACAGGAGGAGCAGTACTTC.

The chain uses TRBV12-5 and TRBJ1-1; perhaps TRBD1 as D (5 bases). Trimming pared 6 bases from V and 5 bases from J, leaving 10 bases between. The length of the CDR3 is 12 residues. CDR1 is LGHNT and CDR2 is FRNRAP in the germline V gene. CDR3 DNA: TGTGCTAGTGGGTTCCGGGGGACTGAAGCTTTCTTT. As protein: CASGFRGTEAFF.

This clone was seen only a few times. The rearrangement joins TRBV6-6 to TRBJ2-5; possible D gene TRBD2, 6 bases. The CDR3 spans 13 residues. Trimming shortened V by 7 bases and J by 1 base, and 10 bases separated the two germline ends. Germline V gives CDR1 MNHNY, CDR2 SVGAGI (reference sequence). In DNA form, the CDR3 reads TGTGCCAGCACCGCGGGACCCCAAGAGACCCAGTACTTC. It yields the protein CASTAGPQETQYF.

The V call is TRBV11-3, the J call TRBJ2-1; the match to TRBD2 covers 7 bases. From germline, CDR1 is SGHNT and CDR2 YENEEA. V trimming: 5 bases; J trimming: 0 bases; junction bases outside the gene matches: 7. The CDR3 runs to 16 residues. As DNA, the CDR3 is TGTGCCAGCAGCCCCTGGGCTAGCGGCTCCTACAATGAGCAGTTCTTC. This gives the protein CASSPWASGSYNEQFF. The full variable domain, in which reference TRBV11-3 and TRBJ2-1 provide the parts outside the CDR3, is EAGVVQSPRYKIIEKKQPVAFWCNPISGHNTLYWYLQNLGQGPELLIRYENEEAVDDSQLPKDRFSAERLKGVDSTLKIQPAELGDSAVYLCASSPWASGSYNEQFFGPGTRLTVL.

The CDR3 loop is CATEVTPRSYNEQFF. As DNA, the CDR3 is TGCGCCACCGAAGTTACTCCACGGTCCTACAATGAGCAGTTCTTC. The V gene is TRBV5-1, the J gene TRBJ2-1; no definite D call. Germline V gene sequence: CDR1 SGHRS, CDR2 YFSETQ. Between the trimmed V and J ends, which lost 9 bases and 1 base, there was a span of 17 bases. The CDR3 runs to 15 residues.

A few counts support this clone. The chain recombines TRBV5-1 with TRBJ1-1, with D possibly being TRBD1 (6 bases). This CDR3 region has 15 residues. With 0 bases removed from V and 3 bases from J, the gap between germline ends came to 12 bases. From germline, CDR1 is SGHRS and CDR2 YFSETQ. This chain's CDR3 is CASSLGSNRDTEAFF. DNA of the CDR3: TGCGCCAGCAGCTTGGGCAGCAACAGGGACACTGAAGCTTTCTTT.

Only one count was recorded for this clone. This chain connects TRBV7-2 to TRBJ1-4; D is unresolved. Germline loops: CDR1 SGHTA, CDR2 FQGNSA. The CDR3 loop spans 17 amino acids. Trimming removed 2 bases from V and 6 bases from J, with 19 bases in between. The CDR3 region is CASSLSGVAGVDEKLFF. The CDR3, as DNA: TGTGCCAGCAGCTTAAGCGGGGTTGCAGGTGTTGATGAAAAACTGTTTTTT.

This clone appeared a few times. The V call is TRBV6-5, the J call TRBJ2-3, with TRBD2 identical over 9 bases. V was pared by 0 bases and J by 2 bases, with 3 bases of the junction left unmatched. This CDR3 is 16 amino acids long. Germline V lookup: CDR1 MNHEY, CDR2 SVGAGI. DNA for the CDR3: TGTGCCAGCAGTTACTCGATAGCGGGGGCCACAGATACGCAGTATTTT. Protein: CASSYSIAGATDTQYF.

CDR3: CASSSLAGDGETQYF. The CDR3 DNA reads as TGTGCCAGCAGCTCGCTAGCGGGAGATGGAGAGACCCAGTACTTC. The chain recombines TRBV7-3 with TRBJ2-5; 10 nucleotides line up with TRBD2. This CDR3 has 15 amino acids. Germline V gene sequence: CDR1 SGHTA, CDR2 FQGTGA. Trimming at V came to 4 bases and at J to 4 bases, leaving 6 bases not matched to a gene.